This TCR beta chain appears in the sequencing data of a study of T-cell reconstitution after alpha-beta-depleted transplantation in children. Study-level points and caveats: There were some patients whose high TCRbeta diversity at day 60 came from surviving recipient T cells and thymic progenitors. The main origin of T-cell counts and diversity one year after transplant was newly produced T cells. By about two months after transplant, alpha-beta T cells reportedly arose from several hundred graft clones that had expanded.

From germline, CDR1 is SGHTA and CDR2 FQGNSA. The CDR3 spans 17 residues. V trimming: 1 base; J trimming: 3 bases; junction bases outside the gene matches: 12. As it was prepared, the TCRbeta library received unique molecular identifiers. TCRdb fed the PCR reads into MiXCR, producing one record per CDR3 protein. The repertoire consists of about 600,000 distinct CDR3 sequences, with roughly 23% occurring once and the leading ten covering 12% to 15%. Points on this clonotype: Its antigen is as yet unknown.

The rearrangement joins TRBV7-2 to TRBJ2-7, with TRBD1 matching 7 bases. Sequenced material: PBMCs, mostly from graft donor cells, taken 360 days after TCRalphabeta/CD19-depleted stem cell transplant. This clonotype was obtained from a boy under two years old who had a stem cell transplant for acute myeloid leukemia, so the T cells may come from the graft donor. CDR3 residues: CASSLGYRGGRIYEQYF. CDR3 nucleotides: TGTGCCAGCAGCTTAGGCTACAGGGGTGGGAGAATCTACGAGCAGTACTTC.